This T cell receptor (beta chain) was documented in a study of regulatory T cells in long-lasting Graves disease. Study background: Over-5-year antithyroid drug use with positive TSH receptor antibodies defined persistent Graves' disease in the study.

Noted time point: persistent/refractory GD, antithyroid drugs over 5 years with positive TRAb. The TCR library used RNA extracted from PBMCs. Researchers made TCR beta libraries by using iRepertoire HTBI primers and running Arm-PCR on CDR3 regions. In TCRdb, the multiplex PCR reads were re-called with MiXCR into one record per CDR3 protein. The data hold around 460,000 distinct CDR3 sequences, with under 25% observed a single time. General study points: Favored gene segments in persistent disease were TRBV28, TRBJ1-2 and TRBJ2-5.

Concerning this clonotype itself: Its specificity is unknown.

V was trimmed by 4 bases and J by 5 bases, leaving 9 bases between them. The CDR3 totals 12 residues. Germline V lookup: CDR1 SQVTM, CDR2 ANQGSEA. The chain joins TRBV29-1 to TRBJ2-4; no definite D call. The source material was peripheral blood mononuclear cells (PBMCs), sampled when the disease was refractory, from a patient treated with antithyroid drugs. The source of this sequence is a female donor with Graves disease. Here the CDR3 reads CSVASGQNIQYF. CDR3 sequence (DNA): TGCAGCGTTGCTTCCGGCCAAAACATTCAGTACTTC.